This TCR beta chain is drawn from a study of T cells after yellow fever vaccination. CDR3 length equals 19 residues. Germline V gives CDR1 LGHNA, CDR2 YSLEER. V shed 0 bases, J shed 4 bases, and the junction held 12 bases outside the gene matches. This clonotype was detected many times. For TCR, cDNA came from 5'RACE template switching, which added a universal primer site and UMIs. Each CDR3 protein is one row after TCRdb ran MiXCR on the 5' RACE reads. In the table there are 230,000 or so distinct CDR3 sequences, more than 3.5% of which are singletons. This chain joins TRBV4-3 and TRBJ2-1; 10 bases match TRBD2. The receptor was isolated from a man younger than 35 who received the YFV17D yellow fever vaccine. The sample was PBMCs, taken 15 days after the yellow fever booster vaccination. CDR3 DNA: TGCGCCAGCAGCCAAGACAGGGCCCACGCGGGACTAGCGTACAATGAGCAGTTCTTC. Its protein product is CASSQDRAHAGLAYNEQFF.